The clone carrying this T cell receptor (beta chain) was observed at least ten times. Its antigen is not known. This specimen belongs to a study of early T cells in non-severe SARS-CoV-2 infection. Across the study: Sequencing targeted bulk RNA from unsorted whole blood, leaving chains unpaired. Study-wide findings and caveats: CD4 and private specificities were missed by VDJdb matching, which favored anti-spike CD8 responses.

Individual cDNA molecules received unique molecular identifiers during library preparation. TCRdb ran MiXCR on the 5' RACE reads and lists one entry per CDR3 protein. The sample contains more than 65,000 distinct CDR3 sequences, more than 10% of which appear only once. Material for sequencing was whole blood. This receptor was taken from an adult who was a healthcare worker with PCR-confirmed SARS-CoV-2 infection or an uninfected control (not recorded which).

CDR3: CASSRPKWTSGRIAGELFF. For the CDR3, the DNA is TGTGCCAGCAGCAGGCCTAAATGGACTAGCGGGAGGATAGCCGGGGAGCTGTTTTTT. V is TRBV21-1 and J is TRBJ2-2; TRBD2 is taken as the D call from the table, unchecked against the DNA. TRBV21-1 is described as a pseudogene. This CDR3 region has 19 residues.